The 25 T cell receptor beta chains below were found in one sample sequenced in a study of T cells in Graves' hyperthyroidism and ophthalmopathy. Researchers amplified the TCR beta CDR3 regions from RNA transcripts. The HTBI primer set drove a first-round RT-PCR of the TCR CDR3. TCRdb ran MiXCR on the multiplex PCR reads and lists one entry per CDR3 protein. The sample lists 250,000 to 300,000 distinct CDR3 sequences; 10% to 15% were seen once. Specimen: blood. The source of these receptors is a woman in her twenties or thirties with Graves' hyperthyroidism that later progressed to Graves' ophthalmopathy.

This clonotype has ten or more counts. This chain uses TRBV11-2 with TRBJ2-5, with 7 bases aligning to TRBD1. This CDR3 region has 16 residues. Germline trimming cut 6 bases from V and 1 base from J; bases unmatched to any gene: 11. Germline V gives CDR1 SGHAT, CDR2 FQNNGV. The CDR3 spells CASRSGQLNIQETQYF. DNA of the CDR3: TGTGCCAGCAGGTCGGGACAGCTAAATATCCAAGAGACCCAGTACTTC.

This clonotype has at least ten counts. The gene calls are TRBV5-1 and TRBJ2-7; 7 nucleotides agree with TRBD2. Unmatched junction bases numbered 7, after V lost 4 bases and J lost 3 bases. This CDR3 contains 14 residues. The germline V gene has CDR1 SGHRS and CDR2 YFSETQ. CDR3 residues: CASSPAAGVYEQYF. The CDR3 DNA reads TGCGCCAGCAGCCCGGCGGCGGGAGTCTACGAGCAGTACTTC.

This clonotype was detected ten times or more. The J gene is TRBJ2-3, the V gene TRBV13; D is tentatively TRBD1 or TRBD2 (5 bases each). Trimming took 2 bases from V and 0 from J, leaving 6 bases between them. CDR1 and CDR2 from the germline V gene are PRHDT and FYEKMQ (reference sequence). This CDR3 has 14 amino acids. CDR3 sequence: CASSLRGSTDTQYF. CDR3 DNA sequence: TGTGCCAGCAGCTTACGGGGCAGCACAGATACGCAGTATTTT.

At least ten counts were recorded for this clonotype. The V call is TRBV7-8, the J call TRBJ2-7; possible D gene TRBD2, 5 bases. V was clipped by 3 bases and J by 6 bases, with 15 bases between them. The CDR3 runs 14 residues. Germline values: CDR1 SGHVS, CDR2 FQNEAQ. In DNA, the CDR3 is TGTGCCAGCAGCTTGAGAGGGCCGACCTTCGAGCAGTACTTC. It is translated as CASSLRGPTFEQYF.

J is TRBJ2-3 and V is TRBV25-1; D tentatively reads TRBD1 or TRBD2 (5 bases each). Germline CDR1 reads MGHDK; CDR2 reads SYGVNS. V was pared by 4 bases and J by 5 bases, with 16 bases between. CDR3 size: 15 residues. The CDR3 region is CASSGPPRGIDTQYF. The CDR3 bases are TGTGCCAGCAGTGGACCGCCGAGGGGCATAGATACGCAGTATTTT.

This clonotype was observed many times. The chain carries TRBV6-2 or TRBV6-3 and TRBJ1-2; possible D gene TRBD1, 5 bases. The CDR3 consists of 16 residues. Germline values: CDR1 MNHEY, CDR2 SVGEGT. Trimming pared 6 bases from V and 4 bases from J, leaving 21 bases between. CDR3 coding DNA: TGTGCCAGCAGACCGAGTAGTGGGACGGGATCCTATGGCTACACCTTC. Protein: CASRPSSGTGSYGYTF.

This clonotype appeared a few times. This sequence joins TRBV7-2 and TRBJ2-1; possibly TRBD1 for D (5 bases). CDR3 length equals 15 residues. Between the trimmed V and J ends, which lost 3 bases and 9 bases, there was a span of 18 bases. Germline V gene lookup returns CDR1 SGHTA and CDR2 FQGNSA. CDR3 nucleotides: TGTGCCAGCAGCTTCCTAGATTTCAAGGACACTGAGCAGTTCTTC. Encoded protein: CASSFLDFKDTEQFF.

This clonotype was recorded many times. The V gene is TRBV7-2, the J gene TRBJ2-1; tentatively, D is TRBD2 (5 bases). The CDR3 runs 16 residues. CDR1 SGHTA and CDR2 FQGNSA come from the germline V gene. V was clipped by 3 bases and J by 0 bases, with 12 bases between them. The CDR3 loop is CASSFLPGNSYNEQFF. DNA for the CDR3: TGTGCCAGCAGCTTCCTCCCGGGAAACTCCTACAATGAGCAGTTCTTC.

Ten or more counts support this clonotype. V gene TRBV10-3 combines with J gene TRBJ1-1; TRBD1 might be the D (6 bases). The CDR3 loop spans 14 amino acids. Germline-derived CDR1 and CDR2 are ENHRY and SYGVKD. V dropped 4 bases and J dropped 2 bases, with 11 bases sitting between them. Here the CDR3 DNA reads TGTGCCATCAGTGTACAGGGAATAAACACTGAAGCTTTCTTT. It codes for CAISVQGINTEAFF.

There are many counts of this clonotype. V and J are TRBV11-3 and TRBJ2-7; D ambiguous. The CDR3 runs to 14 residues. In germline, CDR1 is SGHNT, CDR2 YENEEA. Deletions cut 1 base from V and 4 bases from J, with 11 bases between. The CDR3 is CASSLGTADYEQYF. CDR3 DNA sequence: TGTGCCAGCAGCTTAGGGACGGCGGATTACGAGCAGTACTTC.

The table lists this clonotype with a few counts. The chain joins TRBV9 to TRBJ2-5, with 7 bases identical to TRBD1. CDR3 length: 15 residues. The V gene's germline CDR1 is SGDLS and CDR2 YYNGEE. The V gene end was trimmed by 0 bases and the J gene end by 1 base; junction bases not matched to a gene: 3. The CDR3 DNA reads TGTGCCAGCAGCGTAGGTAGGGGGCCCCAAGAGACCCAGTACTTC. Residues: CASSVGRGPQETQYF.

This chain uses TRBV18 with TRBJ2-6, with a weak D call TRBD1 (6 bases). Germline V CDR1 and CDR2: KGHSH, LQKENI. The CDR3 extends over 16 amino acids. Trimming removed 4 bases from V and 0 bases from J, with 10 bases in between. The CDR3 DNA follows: TGTGCCAGCTCACTACGACAGGTCTCTGGGGCCAACGTCCTGACTTTC. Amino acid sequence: CASSLRQVSGANVLTF.

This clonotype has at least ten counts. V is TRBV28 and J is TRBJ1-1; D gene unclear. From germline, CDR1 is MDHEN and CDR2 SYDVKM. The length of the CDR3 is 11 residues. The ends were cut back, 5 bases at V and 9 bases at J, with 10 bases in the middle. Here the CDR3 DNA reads TGTGCCAGCAGTCTTGAAGGGAAAGCTTTCTTT. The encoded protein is CASSLEGKAFF.

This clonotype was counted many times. CDR3 nucleotide sequence: TGTGCCAGCAGCCTACGAAGGAACTACAATGAGCAGTTCTTC. Translation gives CASSLRRNYNEQFF. J is TRBJ2-1 and V is TRBV12-3 or TRBV12-4; D gene unclear. Trimming took 6 bases from V and 3 from J, leaving 12 bases between them. CDR3 length: 14 amino acids.

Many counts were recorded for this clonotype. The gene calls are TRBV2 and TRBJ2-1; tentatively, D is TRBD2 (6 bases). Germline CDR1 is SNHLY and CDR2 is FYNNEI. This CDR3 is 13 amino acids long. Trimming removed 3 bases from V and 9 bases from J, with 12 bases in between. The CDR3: CASSETRSSEQFF. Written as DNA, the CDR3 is TGTGCCAGCAGTGAGACTAGATCATCTGAGCAGTTCTTC.

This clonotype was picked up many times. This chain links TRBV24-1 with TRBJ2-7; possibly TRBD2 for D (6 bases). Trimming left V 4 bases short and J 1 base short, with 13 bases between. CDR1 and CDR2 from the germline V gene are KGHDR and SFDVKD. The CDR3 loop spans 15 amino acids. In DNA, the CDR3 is TGTGCCACCAGTGACTCCTCGACTAGTTCCTACGAGCAGTACTTC. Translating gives CATSDSSTSSYEQYF.

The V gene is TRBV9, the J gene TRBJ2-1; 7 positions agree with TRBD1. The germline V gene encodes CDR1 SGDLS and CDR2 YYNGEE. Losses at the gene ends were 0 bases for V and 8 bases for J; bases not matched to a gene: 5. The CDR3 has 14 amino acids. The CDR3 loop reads CASSVEDRVDEQFF. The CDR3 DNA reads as TGTGCCAGCAGCGTAGAAGACAGGGTCGATGAGCAGTTCTTC.

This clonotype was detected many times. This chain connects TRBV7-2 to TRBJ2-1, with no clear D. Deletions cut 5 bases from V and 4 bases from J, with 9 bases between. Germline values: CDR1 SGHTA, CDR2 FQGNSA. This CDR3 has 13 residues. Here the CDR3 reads CASSPDWYNEQFF. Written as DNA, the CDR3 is TGTGCCAGCAGCCCAGACTGGTACAATGAGCAGTTCTTC.

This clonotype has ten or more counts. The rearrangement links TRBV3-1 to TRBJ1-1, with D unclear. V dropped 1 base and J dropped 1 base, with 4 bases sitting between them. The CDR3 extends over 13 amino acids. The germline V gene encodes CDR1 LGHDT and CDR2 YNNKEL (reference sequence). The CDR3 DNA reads TGTGCCAGCAGCCAAGGGTGGAACACTGAAGCTTTCTTT. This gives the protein CASSQGWNTEAFF.

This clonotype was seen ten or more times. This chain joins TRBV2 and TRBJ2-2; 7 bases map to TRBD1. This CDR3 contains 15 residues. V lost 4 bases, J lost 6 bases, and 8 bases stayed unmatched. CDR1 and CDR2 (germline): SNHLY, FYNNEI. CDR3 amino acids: CASSVDRVAAGELFF. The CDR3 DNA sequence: TGTGCCAGCAGTGTCGACAGGGTCGCCGCCGGGGAGCTGTTTTTT.

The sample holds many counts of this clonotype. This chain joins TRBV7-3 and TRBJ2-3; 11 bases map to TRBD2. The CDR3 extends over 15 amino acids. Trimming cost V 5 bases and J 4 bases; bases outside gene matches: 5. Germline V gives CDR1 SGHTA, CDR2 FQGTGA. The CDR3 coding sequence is TGTGCCAGCAGCGATGGGACTAGCGGCGCAGATACGCAGTATTTT. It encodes CASSDGTSGADTQYF.

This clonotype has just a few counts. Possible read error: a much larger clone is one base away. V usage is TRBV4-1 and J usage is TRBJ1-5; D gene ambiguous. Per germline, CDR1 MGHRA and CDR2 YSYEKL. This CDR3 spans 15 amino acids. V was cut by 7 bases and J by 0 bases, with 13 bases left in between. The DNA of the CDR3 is TGCGCCAGCAACCCGACCCACCATAGCAATCAGCCCCAGCATTTT. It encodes CASNPTHHSNQPQHF.

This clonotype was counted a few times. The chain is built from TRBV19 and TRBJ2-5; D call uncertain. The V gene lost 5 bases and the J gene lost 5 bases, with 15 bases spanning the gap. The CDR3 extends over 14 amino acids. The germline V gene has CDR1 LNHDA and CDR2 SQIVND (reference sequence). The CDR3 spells CASSLPGQGETQYF. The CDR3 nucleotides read TGTGCCAGTAGTTTACCGGGCCAAGGGGAGACCCAGTACTTC.

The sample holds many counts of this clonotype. CDR3 DNA sequence: TGCGCCAGCAGCCAAGTAGCAGTGGACAATGAGCAGTTCTTC. Translating it yields CASSQVAVDNEQFF. The rearrangement joins TRBV4-1 to TRBJ2-1, with D unclear. The CDR3 loop spans 14 amino acids. Germline V gene data show CDR1 as MGHRA and CDR2 as YSYEKL. V was cut by 1 base and J by 5 bases, with 9 bases left in between.

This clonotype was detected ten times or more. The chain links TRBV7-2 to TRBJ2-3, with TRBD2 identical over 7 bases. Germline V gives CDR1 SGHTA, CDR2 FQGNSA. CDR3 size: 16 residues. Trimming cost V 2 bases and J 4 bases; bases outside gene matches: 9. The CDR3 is CASSLSGGSWADTQYF. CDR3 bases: TGTGCCAGCAGCTTAAGCGGCGGGAGTTGGGCAGATACGCAGTATTTT.